Here is one T cell receptor (beta chain) with its context. Its antigen is undetermined. The record originates from a study of T cells in Graves' hyperthyroidism and ophthalmopathy. Study-level points and caveats: Blood also held most thyroid clonotypes expanded beyond 0.001.

The CDR3 regions of TCR beta were amplified from RNA transcripts. First-round RT-PCR of the TCR CDR3 relied on the HTBI primer set. TCRdb ran MiXCR on the multiplex PCR reads and lists one entry per CDR3 protein. This sample has roughly 500,000 distinct CDR3 sequences, with approximately 25% found just once. The ends were cut back, 0 bases at V and 0 bases at J, with 6 bases in the middle. This CDR3 has 13 amino acids. Germline CDR1 GTSNPN, CDR2 SVGIG (reference sequence). Under 3 months was the duration of disease in ophthalmopathy patients, who also had a Clinical Activity Score of at least 3 and a NOSPECS grade of at least 4. Diagnoses were made from clinical symptoms, serum measures (thyroxine and TRAb), thyroid ultrasound and orbital computed tomography. PBMCs were obtained from approximately 10 ml fresh peripheral blood.

Sequencing used blood. The receptor comes from a woman in her twenties or thirties with Graves' ophthalmopathy. The rearrangement joins TRBV30 to TRBJ2-7; D may be TRBD2 (6 bases). In nucleotides, the CDR3 is TGTGCCTGGAGTGTAGCGGGCTCCTACGAGCAGTACTTC. Translated: CAWSVAGSYEQYF.